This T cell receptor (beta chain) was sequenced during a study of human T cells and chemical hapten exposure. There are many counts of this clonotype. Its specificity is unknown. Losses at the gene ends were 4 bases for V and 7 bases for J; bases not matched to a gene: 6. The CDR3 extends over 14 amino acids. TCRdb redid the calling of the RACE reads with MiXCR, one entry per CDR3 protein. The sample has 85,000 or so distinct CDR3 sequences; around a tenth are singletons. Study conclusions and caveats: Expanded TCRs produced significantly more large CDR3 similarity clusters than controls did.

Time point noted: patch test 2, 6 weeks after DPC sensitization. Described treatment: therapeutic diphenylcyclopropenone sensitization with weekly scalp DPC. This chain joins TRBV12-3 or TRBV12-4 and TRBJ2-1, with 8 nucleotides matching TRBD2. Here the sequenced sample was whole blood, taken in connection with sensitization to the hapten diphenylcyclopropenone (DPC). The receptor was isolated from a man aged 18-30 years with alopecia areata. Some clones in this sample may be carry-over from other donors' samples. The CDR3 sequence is CASSWAGGRNEQFF. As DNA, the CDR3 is TGTGCCAGCAGTTGGGCGGGAGGTCGGAATGAGCAGTTCTTC.